The 7 T cell receptor beta chains given below trace back to one sample, sequenced in a study of T cell repertoires in cytomegalovirus infection. MiXCR, run by TCRdb on the reads, gives a single entry per CDR3 protein. Here the sample spans 500,000 to 600,000 distinct CDR3 sequences, 15% to 20% being singletons. The source material was CD8+ T cells from PBMCs. These receptors all stem from a human donor in good health (CMV status not recorded). Some clones in this sample may be carry-over from other donors' samples.

In its sample, this clonotype was seen a few times. The gene calls are TRBV12-3 or TRBV12-4 and TRBJ2-2, with TRBD1 as a possible D gene (6 bases). Trimming took off 4 bases at V and 0 bases at J, with 9 bases between the two ends. This CDR3 is built from 15 residues. The CDR3 DNA is TGTGCCAGCAGTTCAGGGGCCGCGAACACCGGGGAGCTGTTTTTT. It specifies CASSSGAANTGELFF.

The table lists this clonotype with a few counts. Written as DNA, the CDR3 is TGTGCCATCAGTTCGGGACGGACTAACTATGGCTACACCTTC. Protein: CAISSGRTNYGYTF. The chain recombines TRBV10-3 with TRBJ1-2; D might be TRBD1 (5 bases). CDR1 is ENHRY, CDR2 SYGVKD, per germline. The CDR3 is 14 residues long. Trimming pared 5 bases from V and 0 bases from J, leaving 10 bases between.

A word on this clonotype: This could be a read error, since a much larger clone is one nucleotide away. CDR3 nucleotides: TGCGCCAGCAGCCAATCCTTGACAGGGGCCTACGAGCAGTACTTC. It yields the protein CASSQSLTGAYEQYF. The V and J genes are TRBV4-3 and TRBJ2-7, with 8 bases identical to TRBD1. There are 15 residues in the CDR3. Per germline, CDR1 LGHNA and CDR2 YSLEER. Losses at the gene ends were 2 bases for V and 2 bases for J; bases not matched to a gene: 5.

This clonotype was recorded many times. The gene calls are TRBV28 and TRBJ2-1; 7 bases agree with TRBD2. CDR1 MDHEN and CDR2 SYDVKM come from the germline V gene. This CDR3 spans 14 amino acids. The V segment lost 7 bases and the J segment 3 bases; nucleotides outside the gene matches: 6. This CDR3 reads CASIPAGLYNEQFF. In nucleotides, the CDR3 is TGTGCCAGCATCCCAGCGGGGCTCTACAATGAGCAGTTCTTC.

This clonotype has just a few counts. The rearrangement links TRBV12-3 or TRBV12-4 to TRBJ2-3; TRBD2 agrees at 9 bases. The trim removed 3 bases at V and 14 bases at J, leaving 12 bases unmatched. The CDR3 extends over 14 amino acids. CDR3 residues: CASSFALAGSSPYF. Here the CDR3 DNA reads TGTGCCAGCAGTTTTGCCCTAGCGGGGTCATCTCCGTATTTT.

Many counts were recorded for this clonotype. This chain links TRBV19 with TRBJ2-1; 7 positions agree with TRBD2. From germline, CDR1 is LNHDA and CDR2 SQIVND (reference sequence). The CDR3 is 18 amino acids. J lost 0 bases, V lost 3 bases, and 11 bases had no gene match. The CDR3 spells CASSMWEGSGGSYNEQFF. CDR3 nucleotide sequence: TGTGCCAGTAGTATGTGGGAGGGGTCCGGAGGCTCCTACAATGAGCAGTTCTTC.

This clonotype was seen only a few times. CDR3 sequence reads: CASPGEENTEAFF. DNA of the CDR3: TGTGCTAGTCCAGGGGAGGAGAACACTGAAGCTTTCTTT. The chain combines TRBV12-5 with TRBJ1-1; D possibly corresponds to TRBD1 (6 bases). CDR1 is LGHNT and CDR2 is FRNRAP in the germline V gene. The CDR3 totals 13 residues. Trimming cost V 8 bases and J 1 base, with 11 bases left between them.